The present T cell receptor (beta chain) was sequenced within a study of cytomegalovirus exposure and HLA in healthy donors (dated by TCRdb to 2015 to 2018). For context, the study as a whole: According to an earlier analysis of around 600 of the donors, about 180 million T cells yielded 90 million to 140 million unique TCR beta sequences and about 300 Gb of sequence data. An early release covering 550 to 650 HLA-typed donors comprised about 290 gigabases of sequencing data and around 85 million unique TCR sequences. Among the roughly 370 genotyped donors, roughly 80% belonged to the genetic ancestry cluster associated with self-reported Caucasian donors. The aim of the study was to test whether cataloging public T cell receptors could identify signatures of past pathogen exposure. The study profiled the T cell repertoires of 550 to 700 subjects by immunosequencing and related them to cytomegalovirus serostatus. Besides the first cohort of 550 to 750 subjects, a separate validation cohort made up of over 95 different subjects was used. High-throughput TCR immunosequencing, statistical association of individual TCRs with disease status, and machine learning were combined to predict cytomegalovirus infection status. To study patterns of TCR occurrence, a later analysis re-analyzed previously published TCR beta repertoires from 700 or so donors and added high-resolution HLA genotyping. Rather than drawing on any new phenotypic data, the later analysis identified candidate immune exposures from TCR beta sequences and the way those sequences occurred across donors. To decide whether each TCR beta V gene segment behaved as functional or pseudogenic, an earlier analysis of over 500 of the donors relied on high-throughput TCR beta sequencing. Alongside the repertoire data, information on donor age, sex, ethnicity and CMV serostatus was compiled. A later genetic analysis took genome-wide SNP genotypes for about 65% of the roughly 670 donors and used that subset as a discovery cohort. Every discovery cohort repertoire had been produced on one sequencing platform. Class I and class II HLA loci were covered by the typing at four-digit resolution. Typing coverage varied by locus: roughly 629-640 donors for A, B, C, DRB1 and DQB1; under 550 for DQA1; over 600 for DPA1; under 490 for DPB1. A handful of DR-DQ haplotypes were handled as single units for association and clustering because linkage in the cohort was strong. Across about 380 genotyped donors of the cohort, an average of about 240,000 unique TCR beta nucleotide sequences per donor were sequenced, and roughly 17% of those sequences were non-productive. What the authors observed across the whole study: When HLA alleles, especially DR and DQ, strongly co-occurred, attributing TCR associations to individual alleles was difficult. In an earlier analysis of some 500 of the donors, most TCR beta V segments were observed in productive rearrangements about 87% or about 30% of the time, broadly matching IMGT annotations. While some public TCRs were present in many individuals, most TCR sequences turned up only very rarely across donors. In this cohort, only TCR beta chains were sequenced, and detectable features were limited by the absence of alpha or paired-chain data. Compared with the roughly 670-donor mean, donors in an Asian-associated ancestry cluster had fewer N-insertions in productive TCRs, according to a later genetic analysis. A cluster of highly shared sequence variants was judged likely to be a technical artifact of the sequencing pipeline. An association between a missense DCLRE1C variant and V-gene and J-gene trimming of TCR beta chains was found in a later genetic analysis and replicated in an independent cohort. Some IMGT-functional V segments, including TRBV6-2 and TRBV6-3, could not be distinguished by the 87-base-pair reads and were therefore excluded. For the cohort, immune exposure information was limited to CMV serostatus. A further reported finding was that TCR beta sequences accurately predicted the HLA-A and HLA-B alleles for most subjects in the first cohort. In a later analysis, HLA-associated TCR beta chains were found to be more clonally expanded and to have lower generation probabilities than equally common non-associated chains. The earlier analysis of 587 of the donors excluded fewer than 20 rarely observed V segments, including chromosome 9 orphons, because counts were too low. According to a later analysis, most CMV-associated TCR beta chains appeared to be HLA-restricted, and the HLA associations seemed to be driven largely by CMV exposure. Specific HLA alleles were associated with around 18,000 TCR beta sequences at a false discovery rate of 0.05 in a later analysis. A total of roughly 160 TCR beta chains were listed by the study as associated with cytomegalovirus. Correlated functional status among segregating V segments might reflect linkage disequilibrium, but an unknown experimental factor could not be ruled out. In a later analysis, the rate of TCR association differed among HLA loci, with DRB1 alleles having the most associated TCRs and HLA-C alleles having the fewest. A later analysis reported that several top co-occurrence clusters appeared linked to parvovirus B19, influenza, CMV and Epstein-Barr virus. In vitro tests confirmed that a few of the cytomegalovirus-associated TCR beta chains recognize cytomegalovirus antigens. Because HLA typing was missing for some donors at each locus, association tests included only the typed subset. Presence/absence analyses assumed roughly uniform sequencing depth across donors, an assumption that may not hold. The classifier was reported to diagnose cytomegalovirus status with high specificity and sensitivity in both the original and validation cohorts. It was suggested by the authors that the approach could potentially be generalized to other disease states and immunological phenotypes.

Library preparation was by the immunoSEQ multiplex PCR assay. For the multiplex PCR, a mixture combining 60 forward primers for TCR Vbeta segments and 13 reverse primers for TCR Jbeta segments was used. A multiplex PCR assay on genomic DNA amplified the CDR3 region of rearranged TCR beta genes. On the Illumina HiSeq System, the amplified TCR beta libraries were sequenced as 87-base-pair reads. Regarding the original processing steps: A later analysis tallied around 87 million unique TCR beta chains across the 700 or so repertoires, and around 12 million of those chains were shared by two or more donors. A nearest-neighbor algorithm error-corrected the raw reads and collapsed the reads into unique sequences, merging closely related sequences to remove PCR and sequencing errors. CDR3 sequences were aligned to IMGT reference sequences to assign V, D and J gene segments. Each retained sequence needed at least a six-nucleotide match to both a V gene segment and a J gene segment. Rearrangements were classified as productive when the CDR3 lacked stop codons and remained in frame with V and J, and all other rearrangements were classified as non-productive. Following IMGT convention, CDR3 was defined as the stretch from the second conserved V-encoded cysteine up to the conserved J-encoded phenylalanine. Sequences without an unambiguous match to a single V gene segment were excluded from the earlier analysis of about 630 of the donors. In an earlier analysis of several hundred of the donors, V segments were called functional above 56.7% productive rearrangements and were called segregating when the between-donor standard deviation exceeded 5%. A statistical classification framework was developed to diagnose cytomegalovirus status using the catalog of TCR beta chain sequences. In a later analysis, V and J genes were assigned by comparing TCR nucleotide sequences against IMGT/GENE-DB human TR gene sequences. In a later analysis, CDR3 sequences and most-parsimonious VDJ recombination scenarios were assigned using the TCRdist pipeline. A later analysis defined each TCR beta chain by its CDR3 amino acid sequence plus V-gene family, and excluded reads lacking a unique V-gene family. In a later analysis, nearly 600 highly shared, low-generation-probability nucleotide sequences were removed to address suspected cross-contamination and a sequencing artifact. In a later analysis, a clonal expansion index was calculated for each public chain from normalized within-repertoire ranks of inferred template counts. A later analysis computed generation probabilities with a VDJ recombination model fitted to out-of-frame rearrangements, and checked the results against IGoR. In a later analysis, TCR-TCR, TCR-HLA and TCR-CMV co-occurrence was scored with hypergeometric tests, and a repertoire-size bias correction was applied to TCR pairs. To estimate false discovery rates, a later analysis permuted the HLA or CMV assignments 20 times. In a later analysis, co-occurring TCRs were grouped with DBSCAN, and TCRdist sequence similarity was added when clustering was performed within HLA-allele-positive subsets. For co-occurrence clustering, repertoires with fewer than 30,000 or more than 120,000 public chains were excluded, along with 5 or 6 repertoires with anomalous nucleotide sharing. TCRdb's version of the immuneACCESS table is confined to in-frame rearrangements and falls short of the full clone set. An unresolved V gene accounts for under half of the shortfall where checked; the remainder is of unknown origin. V and J calls and clone size are copied from that table; D and trimming were computed from the DNA. Counted in this sample were 200,000 or so clones; around 80% of them appeared once. The leading ten clones occupy approximately 6% of the sample.

CDR1 SGHVS and CDR2 FNYEAQ are derived from the germline V gene. The CDR3 runs 16 residues from the cysteine to the phenylalanine. CDR3 DNA is the only sequence kept; it has 48 bases, read in frame from the first base. Trimming removed 0 bases from V and 5 bases from J; the gene matches leave 8 bases unexplained. In total, just over 650 healthy bone marrow donors made up the cohort. All cohort members were sampled while nominally healthy, although unrecorded immune exposures were likely present. The donor tested CMV seropositive and was one of the 289 seropositive cohort members. Every donor gave a peripheral blood sample, and the peripheral blood mononuclear cells from that sample were used for TCR beta sequencing. The Qiagen DNeasy Blood Extraction Kit was used to extract genomic DNA from the blood cell samples. Concerning this clone: Its antigen is unknown. It has no much larger one-base neighbor in the sample; base qualities were not kept.

The chain is made from TRBV7-6 and TRBJ2-5; the junction holds 8 bases that match TRBD2. The receptor's source is a man in his forties or fifties in good health and CMV-seropositive. Material: PBMCs. The CDR3 reads CASSLATGLVTETQYF. The DNA is TGTGCCAGCAGCTTAGCGACGGGACTAGTGACGGAGACCCAGTACTTC.